The T cell receptor (beta chain) under discussion was sequenced for a study of blood T cell repertoires in COVID-19. Study-level background: Nucleic acid was either cDNA or gDNA, and it came from T cells, B-cell-depleted T cells, or PBMCs.

J gave up 4 bases and V 3 bases, and 12 bases lay outside the gene matches. The CDR3 is 17 amino acids. The germline V gene encodes CDR1 KGHDR and CDR2 SFDVKD. In the source study's methods: Amplification of reference gene primers provided the estimated nucleated cell counts. Produced via immunoSEQ multiplex PCR; TCRdb's table is partial and in-frame only. V and J calls and clone size come straight from that table; D and trimming were deduced from the DNA. The sample holds 75,000 to 85,000 clones; 75% to 90% are singletons and the top ten take over 15%. This clone was counted a single time. Sample: peripheral blood. The chain links TRBV24-1 to TRBJ2-5, with 8 bases matching TRBD1. This clonotype originated in a human donor in a cohort sampled during active COVID-19. CDR3 region: CATSDPRQGKESETQYF. The CDR3 nucleotides read TGTGCCACCAGTGATCCCCGACAGGGGAAGGAGTCAGAGACCCAGTACTTC.